This note documents a single T cell receptor beta chain sequence. The antigen remains unidentified. This sample was included in a study of radiotherapy plus CTLA-4 blockade in lung cancer. Deletions cut 3 bases from V and 7 bases from J, with 7 bases between. Germline CDR1 is KGHSH and CDR2 is LQKENI. This CDR3 is 12 amino acids long. Study-wide results and caveats: Strongest reported response predictors: early blood clone changes and post-radiation interferon-beta. TCR clones from tumors expanded in blood after radiotherapy plus ipilimumab.

Method: immunoSEQ multiplex PCR; TCRdb's copy keeps in-frame clones and lacks some. The sample consists of 120,000 or so clones, just under 90% of them appearing once. The sequence derives from a human donor with non-small cell lung cancer that progressed on radiotherapy plus ipilimumab. The V gene is TRBV18, the J gene TRBJ2-1, with D maybe TRBD1 (5 bases). The material sequenced was peripheral blood, taken from a patient treated with radiotherapy plus ipilimumab. The CDR3 spells CASSPKGNEQFF. Written as DNA, the CDR3 is TGTGCCAGCTCACCTAAGGGGAATGAGCAGTTCTTC.